Following are 24 T cell receptor beta chains from one sample sequenced in a study of T-cell memory formation after mild COVID-19. TCRdb analysed the 5' RACE reads with MiXCR anew, one entry per CDR3 protein. This sample has roughly 180,000 distinct CDR3 sequences, with around 10% found just once. Material: PBMCs or a T cell subset sorted from them (not recorded which). Source of these receptors: a man between 18 and 35 years old who had mild COVID-19 (a few samples of this study predate the infection). Cell type and time point are not known.

This clonotype came up a few times. The chain carries TRBV2 and TRBJ2-5; D remains unclear. V was pared by 3 bases and J by 5 bases, with 10 bases between. Germline V gene lookup returns CDR1 SNHLY and CDR2 FYNNEI. There are 13 residues in the CDR3. CDR3 sequence reads: CASSDGVSETQYF. The CDR3 nucleotides are TGTGCCAGCAGTGATGGTGTTTCCGAGACCCAGTACTTC.

The chain has TRBV9 and TRBJ1-1; D unclear. This CDR3 comprises 14 residues. Germline CDR1 is SGDLS and CDR2 is YYNGEE. V lost 4 bases to trimming and J lost 4 bases, with 14 bases between them. Here the CDR3 reads CASSPPPSTTEAFF. The CDR3 coding sequence is TGTGCCAGCAGCCCCCCCCCAAGCACCACTGAAGCTTTCTTT.

This clonotype has only a few counts. The chain combines TRBV3-1 with TRBJ2-1, with D unclear. CDR3 length: 13 residues. Germline V gene lookup returns CDR1 LGHDT and CDR2 YNNKEL (reference sequence). Trimming removed 5 bases at V and 6 bases at J, with 11 bases between. Here the CDR3 DNA reads TGTGCCAGCAGCGGGCAGGTTAGCAATGAGCAGTTCTTC. Its protein is CASSGQVSNEQFF.

This clonotype has at least ten counts. J is TRBJ2-3 and V is TRBV11-1, with D possibly called TRBD1 or TRBD2 (6 bases each). The CDR3 is 16 amino acids. V lost 8 bases to trimming and J lost 0 bases, with 18 bases between them. CDR1 SGHAT and CDR2 FQDESV come from the germline V gene (reference sequence). DNA for the CDR3: TGTGCCAGCCGGAGGGGGTACAGCGGGAGCACAGATACGCAGTATTTT. Its translation: CASRRGYSGSTDTQYF.

V is TRBV20-1 and J is TRBJ1-1; D remains ambiguous. V gave up 1 base and J gave up 1 base, with 13 bases separating them. Per the germline V gene, CDR1 is DFQATT and CDR2 is SNEGSKA (reference sequence). The CDR3 is 15 amino acids. In nucleotides, the CDR3 is TGCAGTGCTAGAGTCTCCGGACGGAGGAACACTGAAGCTTTCTTT. It specifies CSARVSGRRNTEAFF.

This clonotype was detected only a few times. V and J are TRBV6-1 and TRBJ1-5, with 7 positions matching TRBD1. The CDR3 totals 14 residues. J lost 7 bases, V lost 10 bases, and 13 bases had no gene match. The V gene's germline CDR1 is MNHNS and CDR2 SASEGT. CDR3: CATTEGASPQPQHF. The CDR3 DNA is TGTGCCACTACGGAGGGGGCCTCTCCCCAGCCCCAGCATTTT.

The rearrangement uses TRBV28 and TRBJ1-1; D is perhaps TRBD1 (6 bases). The CDR3 consists of 14 residues. The V gene lost 10 bases and the J gene lost 2 bases, with 17 bases spanning the gap. The germline CDR1 and CDR2 sequences are MDHEN and SYDVKM. The CDR3 DNA reads TGTGCCACCCAGGCTGGGGGGCCCAACACTGAAGCTTTCTTT. This gives the protein CATQAGGPNTEAFF.

V and J are TRBV2 and TRBJ1-2; no reliable D call. Germline assignment: CDR1 SNHLY and CDR2 FYNNEI. Deletions cut 4 bases from V and 8 bases from J, with 14 bases between. The CDR3 covers 13 residues. The CDR3 reads CASSGQERNGYTF. The CDR3 region has the DNA TGTGCCAGCAGTGGGCAGGAGAGAAACGGCTACACCTTC.

The gene calls are TRBV9 and TRBJ2-1, with 7 nucleotides matching TRBD2. Germline trimming cut 0 bases from V and 3 bases from J; bases unmatched to any gene: 6. The CDR3 runs to 16 residues. CDR1 and CDR2 (germline): SGDLS, YYNGEE. The CDR3 here is CASSVAASGFYNEQFF. CDR3 coding DNA: TGTGCCAGCAGCGTAGCCGCTAGCGGTTTCTACAATGAGCAGTTCTTC.

The chain is built from TRBV12-3 or TRBV12-4 and TRBJ2-1; D not resolved. There are 12 residues in the CDR3. V was cut by 3 bases and J by 0 bases, with 0 bases left in between. CDR3 coding DNA: TGTGCCAGCAGTTTCTCCTACAATGAGCAGTTCTTC. Encoded protein: CASSFSYNEQFF.

This clonotype was recorded a few times. This rearrangement joins TRBV2 to TRBJ2-1; D not resolved. The CDR3 runs to 15 residues. Germline assignment: CDR1 SNHLY and CDR2 FYNNEI. Trimming removed 6 bases at V and 8 bases at J, with 20 bases between. The CDR3 DNA sequence: TGTGCCAGCAGCCAGTTGCGACCTCTGGGTGATGAGCAGTTCTTC. This gives the protein CASSQLRPLGDEQFF.

This clonotype was observed a handful of times. The junction differs from germline at one of its ends, possibly a read error. The genes are TRBV30 and TRBJ1-1; no reliable D call. The CDR3 sequence is 12 residues long. Germline V gives CDR1 GTSNPN, CDR2 SVGIG (reference sequence). CDR3 DNA: TGTGCCTGGGGGAATCTGGAGTCTGAGGCTTTCTTT. Its translation is CAWGNLESEAFF.

V gene TRBV5-6 combines with J gene TRBJ2-7; TRBD1 matches 8 bases. Trimming at V came to 0 bases and at J to 6 bases, leaving 2 bases not matched to a gene. The CDR3 sequence is 13 residues long. CDR1 is SGHDT and CDR2 is YYEEEE in the germline V gene. The CDR3 is CASSLEDRVEQYV. The CDR3, as DNA: TGTGCCAGCAGCTTGGAGGACAGGGTCGAGCAGTACGTC.

The chain is built from TRBV7-9 and TRBJ1-2; TRBD1 aligns across 9 bases. The CDR3 is 17 amino acids. The V segment lost 1 base and the J segment 5 bases; nucleotides outside the gene matches: 11. Per germline, CDR1 SEHNR and CDR2 FQNEAQ (reference sequence). CDR3 DNA: TGTGCCAGCAGCTTAGGAGAGACAGGGGGTGAAGGTTATGGCTACACCTTC. Protein product: CASSLGETGGEGYGYTF.

This clonotype has more than one count but fewer than ten. The chain recombines TRBV20-1 with TRBJ1-1, with D tentatively TRBD1 (5 bases). Trimming took 8 bases from V and 1 from J, leaving 14 bases between them. The CDR3 is made up of 13 amino acids. Germline values: CDR1 DFQATT, CDR2 SNEGSKA (reference sequence). The CDR3 protein is CSPGAGPNTEAFF. In nucleotides, the CDR3 is TGCAGTCCTGGGGCAGGTCCGAACACTGAAGCTTTCTTT.

In this sample, this clonotype turned up a few times. The V gene is TRBV4-1, the J gene TRBJ1-5; D possibly corresponds to TRBD1 (5 bases). This CDR3 has 13 amino acids. Trimming removed 3 bases at V and 15 bases at J, with 18 bases between. Germline V lookup: CDR1 MGHRA, CDR2 YSYEKL. For the CDR3, the DNA is TGCGCCAGCAGCCAGGTCGGGGCAGGGCGTGTGCATTTT. As protein: CASSQVGAGRVHF.

The rearrangement uses TRBV27 and TRBJ1-5; D is ambiguous. V was pared by 6 bases and J by 4 bases, with 16 bases between. Germline V gene sequence: CDR1 MNHEY, CDR2 SMNVEV (reference sequence). This CDR3 has 15 residues. CDR3 sequence reads: CASSPIRGGNQPQHF. The DNA for the CDR3 is TGTGCCAGCAGCCCCATCCGGGGAGGGAATCAGCCCCAGCATTTT.

This clonotype was found a few times. The chain couples TRBV11-2 to TRBJ2-3; the match to TRBD1 covers 7 bases. The germline CDR1 and CDR2 sequences are SGHAT and FQNNGV. The V and J ends lost 4 bases and 5 bases, in that order; junction bases with no gene match: 6. The CDR3 has 14 amino acids. CDR3 in amino acids: CASSSTGVEDTQYF. CDR3 in DNA: TGTGCCAGCAGCTCTACAGGGGTTGAAGATACGCAGTATTTT.

This clonotype was recorded a few times. The V and J genes are TRBV4-3 and TRBJ1-6; 7 bases map to TRBD1. CDR3 length: 15 residues. V was clipped by 0 bases and J by 9 bases; unmatched bases: 5. Germline V lookup: CDR1 LGHNA, CDR2 YSLEER. DNA of the CDR3: TGCGCCAGCAGCCAAGAAGAGACAGGGAGTTCACCCCTCCACTTT. Translated, it gives CASSQEETGSSPLHF.

This clonotype occurred many times. The rearrangement links TRBV28 to TRBJ1-2; D is uncertain. Looked up from germline, CDR1 is MDHEN and CDR2 is SYDVKM. The germline V and J ends were trimmed by 3 bases and 8 bases, with 10 bases remaining between them. The CDR3 contains 12 residues. The CDR3 is CASSFGVDGYTF. CDR3 bases: TGTGCCAGCAGTTTTGGGGTAGACGGCTACACCTTC.

This clonotype was found a few times. This sequence joins TRBV5-1 and TRBJ2-2; tentatively, D is TRBD2 (6 bases). Germline values: CDR1 SGHRS, CDR2 YFSETQ. The CDR3 has 14 residues. V gave up 0 bases and J gave up 6 bases, with 9 bases separating them. The CDR3, as DNA: TGCGCCAGCAGCTTGGGCAGGGAGGCCGGGGAGCTGTTTTTT. Amino acid sequence: CASSLGREAGELFF.

This clonotype was counted only a few times. CDR3 nucleotides: TGTGCCACCAAAACAGGGGGCTCTGGAAACACCATATATTTT. It is translated as CATKTGGSGNTIYF. The J gene is TRBJ1-3, the V gene TRBV6-5; 8 positions match TRBD1. Trimming cost V 10 bases and J 0 bases; bases outside gene matches: 5. The germline gives CDR1 MNHEY, CDR2 SVGAGI. This CDR3 has 14 residues.

The genes are TRBV6-5 and TRBJ2-3; TRBD2 matches 13 bases. Germline assignment: CDR1 MNHEY and CDR2 SVGAGI. This CDR3 has 16 residues. The V gene end was trimmed by 2 bases and the J gene end by 1 base; junction bases not matched to a gene: 0. Here the CDR3 reads CASSYGLAGGTDTQYF. CDR3 nucleotide sequence: TGTGCCAGCAGTTACGGACTAGCGGGGGGCACAGATACGCAGTATTTT.

The chain couples TRBV12-3 or TRBV12-4 to TRBJ2-2; tentatively, D is TRBD1 (6 bases). Between the trimmed V and J ends, which lost 6 bases and 2 bases, there was a span of 16 bases. The CDR3 spans 16 residues. The chain's CDR3 is CASSNTPGHNTGELFF. The CDR3 region has the DNA TGTGCCAGCAGCAATACCCCGGGACATAACACCGGGGAGCTGTTTTTT.